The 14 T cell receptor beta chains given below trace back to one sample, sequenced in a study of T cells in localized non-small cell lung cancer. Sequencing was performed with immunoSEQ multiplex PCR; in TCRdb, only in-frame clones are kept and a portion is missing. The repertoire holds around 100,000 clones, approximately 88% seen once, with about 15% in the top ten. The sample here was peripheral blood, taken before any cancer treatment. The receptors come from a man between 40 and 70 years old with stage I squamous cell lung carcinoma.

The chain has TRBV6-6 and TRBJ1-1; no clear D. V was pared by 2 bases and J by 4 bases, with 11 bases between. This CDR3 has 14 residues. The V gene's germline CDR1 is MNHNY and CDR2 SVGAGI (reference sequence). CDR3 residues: CASSYSRDTTEAFF. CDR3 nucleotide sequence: TGTGCCAGCAGTTACAGTCGCGACACCACTGAAGCTTTCTTT.

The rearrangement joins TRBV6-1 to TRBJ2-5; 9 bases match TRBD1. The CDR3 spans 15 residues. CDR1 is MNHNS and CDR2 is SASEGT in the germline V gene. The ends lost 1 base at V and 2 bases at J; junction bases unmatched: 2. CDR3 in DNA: TGTGCCAGCAGTGAAGGGGACAGGGATCAAGAGACCCAGTACTTC. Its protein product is CASSEGDRDQETQYF.

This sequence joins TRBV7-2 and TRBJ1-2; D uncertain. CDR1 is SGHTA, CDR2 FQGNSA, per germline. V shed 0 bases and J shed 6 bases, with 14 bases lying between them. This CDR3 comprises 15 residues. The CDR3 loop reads CASSLASKAGDGYTF. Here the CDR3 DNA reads TGTGCCAGCAGCTTAGCGAGCAAGGCAGGAGATGGCTACACCTTC.

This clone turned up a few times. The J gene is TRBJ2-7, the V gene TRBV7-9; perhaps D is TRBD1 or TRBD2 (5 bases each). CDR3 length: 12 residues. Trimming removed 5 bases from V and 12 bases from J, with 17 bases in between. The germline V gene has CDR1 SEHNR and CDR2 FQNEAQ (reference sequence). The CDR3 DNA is TGTGCCAGCAGCACTCGGGACGGACGTACGTACTTC. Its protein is CASSTRDGRTYF.

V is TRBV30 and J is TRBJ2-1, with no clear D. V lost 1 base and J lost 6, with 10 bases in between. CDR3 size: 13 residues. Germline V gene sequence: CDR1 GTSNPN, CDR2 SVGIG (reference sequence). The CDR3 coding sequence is TGTGCCTGGAGTGCCAACCTACTCAATGAGCAGTTCTTC. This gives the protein CAWSANLLNEQFF.

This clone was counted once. The CDR3 coding sequence is TGTGCCAGTAGTAACCCGCCTGGACTTTCCACCGGGGAGCTGTTTTTT. It codes for CASSNPPGLSTGELFF. This chain connects TRBV19 to TRBJ2-2, with D perhaps TRBD2 (5 bases). With 4 bases removed from V and 4 bases from J, the gap between germline ends came to 16 bases. The CDR3 is made up of 16 amino acids. Germline V lookup: CDR1 LNHDA, CDR2 SQIVND (reference sequence).

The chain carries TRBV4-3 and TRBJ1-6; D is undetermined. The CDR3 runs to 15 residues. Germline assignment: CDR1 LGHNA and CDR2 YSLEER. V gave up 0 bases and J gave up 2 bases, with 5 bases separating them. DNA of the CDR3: TGCGCCAGCAGCCAAGAAATTACCTATAATTCACCCCTCCACTTT. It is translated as CASSQEITYNSPLHF.

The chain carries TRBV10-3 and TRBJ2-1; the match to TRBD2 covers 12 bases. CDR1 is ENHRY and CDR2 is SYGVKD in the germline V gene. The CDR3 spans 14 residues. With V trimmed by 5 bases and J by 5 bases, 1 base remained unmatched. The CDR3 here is CAISLAGGHNEQFF. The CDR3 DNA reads TGTGCCATCAGTCTAGCGGGGGGGCACAATGAGCAGTTCTTC.

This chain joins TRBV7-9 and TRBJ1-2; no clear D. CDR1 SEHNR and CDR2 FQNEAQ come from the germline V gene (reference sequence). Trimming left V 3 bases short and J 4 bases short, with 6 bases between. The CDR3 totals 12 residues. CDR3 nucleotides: TGTGCCAGCAGCTTGGTTGGCTATGGCTACACCTTC. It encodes CASSLVGYGYTF.

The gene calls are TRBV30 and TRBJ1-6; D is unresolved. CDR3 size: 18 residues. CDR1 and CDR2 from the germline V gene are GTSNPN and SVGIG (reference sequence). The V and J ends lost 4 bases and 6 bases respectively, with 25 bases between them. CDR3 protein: CAWKTGGVTRRGNSPLHF. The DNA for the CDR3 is TGTGCCTGGAAGACGGGCGGGGTTACCCGACGGGGTAATTCACCCCTCCACTTT. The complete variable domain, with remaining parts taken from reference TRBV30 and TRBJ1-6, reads SQTIHQWPATLVQPVGSPLSLECTVEGTSNPNLYWYRQAAGRGLQLLFYSVGIGQISSEVPQNLSASRPQDRQFILSSKKLLLSDSGFYLCAWKTGGVTRRGNSPLHFGNGTRLTVT.

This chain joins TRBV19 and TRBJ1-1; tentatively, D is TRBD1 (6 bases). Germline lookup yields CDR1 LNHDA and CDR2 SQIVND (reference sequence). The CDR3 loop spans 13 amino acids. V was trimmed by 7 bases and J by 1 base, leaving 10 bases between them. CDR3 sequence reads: CASTQGWNTEAFF. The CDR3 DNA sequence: TGTGCCAGTACTCAGGGGTGGAACACTGAAGCTTTCTTT.

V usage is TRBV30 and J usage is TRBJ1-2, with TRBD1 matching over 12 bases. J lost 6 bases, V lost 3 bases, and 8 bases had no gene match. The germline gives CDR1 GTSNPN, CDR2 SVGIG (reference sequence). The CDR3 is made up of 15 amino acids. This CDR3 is CAWRPTGQGANGYTF. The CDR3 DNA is TGTGCCTGGAGGCCCACGGGACAGGGGGCGAATGGCTACACCTTC.

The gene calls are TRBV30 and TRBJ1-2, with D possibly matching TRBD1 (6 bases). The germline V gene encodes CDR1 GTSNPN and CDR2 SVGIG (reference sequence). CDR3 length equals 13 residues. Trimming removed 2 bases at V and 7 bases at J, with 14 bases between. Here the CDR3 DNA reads TGTGCCTGGAGTCACAGGGACGCTAGTGGCTACACCTTC. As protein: CAWSHRDASGYTF.

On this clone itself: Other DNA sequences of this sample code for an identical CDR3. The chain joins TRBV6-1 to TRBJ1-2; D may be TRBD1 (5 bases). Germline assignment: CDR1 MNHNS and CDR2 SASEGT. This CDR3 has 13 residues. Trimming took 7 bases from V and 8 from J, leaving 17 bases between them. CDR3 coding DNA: TGTGCCAGCACCCCCTCTTTGGGGGACGGCTACACCTTC. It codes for CASTPSLGDGYTF.